Below are 10 T cell receptor beta chains sequenced from a single sample in a study of cytomegalovirus exposure and HLA in healthy donors. The PCR ran on 60 Vbeta and 13 Jbeta primers. Generated by immunoSEQ multiplex PCR, the TCRdb table keeps only in-frame clones and is missing some. The top ten clones hold 1.5% to 2% of a sample with about 180,000 clones, about 82% of them seen once. Sequenced sample: PBMCs. These receptors originate from a woman younger than 45 in good health and CMV-seronegative.

The V and J genes are TRBV5-1 and TRBJ1-2; 8 bases match TRBD1. CDR3 size: 14 residues. Trimming cost V 2 bases and J 5 bases; bases outside gene matches: 5. From germline, CDR1 is SGHRS and CDR2 YFSETQ. The CDR3 spells CASSLSQGAYGYTF. CDR3 in DNA: TGCGCCAGCAGCTTAAGCCAGGGGGCGTATGGCTACACCTTC.

This rearrangement joins TRBV7-8 to TRBJ2-7; possibly TRBD2 for D (6 bases). With 1 base removed from V and 0 bases from J, the gap between germline ends came to 10 bases. The CDR3 spans 15 residues. Germline CDR1 and CDR2: SGHVS and FQNEAQ. The CDR3 loop reads CASSLGQGLSYEQYF. CDR3 nucleotides: TGTGCCAGCAGCTTAGGGCAGGGACTCTCCTACGAGCAGTACTTC.

The rearrangement joins TRBV15 to TRBJ2-7; tentatively, D is TRBD1 (6 bases). V was clipped by 1 base and J by 5 bases, with 15 bases between them. The CDR3 sequence is 15 residues long. The V gene's germline CDR1 is LNHNV and CDR2 YYDKDF (reference sequence). The CDR3 sequence is CATSRVEQGFHEQYF. The DNA of the CDR3 is TGTGCCACCAGCAGAGTTGAACAGGGTTTTCACGAGCAGTACTTC. The whole variable domain, filled in from reference TRBV15 and TRBJ2-7, reads DAMVIQNPRYQVTQFGKPVTLSCSQTLNHNVMYWYQQKSSQAPKLLFHYYDKDFNNEADTPDNFQSRRPNTSFCFLDIRSPGLGDTAMYLCATSRVEQGFHEQYFGPGTRLTVT.

The rearrangement links TRBV2 to TRBJ2-1, with 8 bases fitting TRBD1. V shed 6 bases, J shed 6 bases, and the junction held 4 bases outside the gene matches. CDR3 length: 13 residues. CDR1 is SNHLY, CDR2 FYNNEI, per germline. CDR3 bases: TGTGCCAGCAGCGACAGGGGCTCCAATGAGCAGTTCTTC. It translates to CASSDRGSNEQFF.

This clone was detected only once. The chain has TRBV6-1 and TRBJ1-2; TRBD1 matches 7 bases. The V gene's germline CDR1 is MNHNS and CDR2 SASEGT. The CDR3 spans 15 residues. After removal of 5 bases from V and 5 bases from J, the junction contained 11 bases not matched to a gene. CDR3 in amino acids: CASSLGDSFLYGYTF. CDR3 sequence (DNA): TGTGCCAGCAGTCTAGGGGACAGTTTTCTGTATGGCTACACCTTC.

The V and J genes are TRBV28 and TRBJ2-4, with D perhaps TRBD1 (6 bases). The CDR3 extends over 13 amino acids. The germline CDR1 and CDR2 sequences are MDHEN and SYDVKM. The V end was cut by 7 bases, the J end by 7 bases, with 14 bases between. The CDR3 nucleotides are TGTGCCAGCACCCTACAGGGTGGGAACATTCAGTACTTC. Translated: CASTLQGGNIQYF.

The chain uses TRBV11-2 and TRBJ1-5; TRBD1 matches at 7 bases. Trimming cost V 5 bases and J 7 bases; bases outside gene matches: 5. The CDR3 sequence is 13 residues long. Germline assignment: CDR1 SGHAT and CDR2 FQNNGV. This CDR3 reads CASSADRVQPQHF. The CDR3 DNA is TGTGCCAGCAGCGCCGACAGGGTCCAGCCCCAGCATTTT.

This clone came up a few times. At one end, the junction sequence differs from germline, possibly due to a read error. The V call is TRBV5-6, the J call TRBJ2-7, with 9 bases lining up with TRBD1. This CDR3 is built from 12 residues. Germline V gene sequence: CDR1 SGHDT, CDR2 YYEEEE. In nucleotides, the CDR3 is TGTGCCAGCAGCTATGGGACAGGGATGAAGGACTTC. This translates into CASSYGTGMKDF. The full variable domain, in which reference TRBV5-6 and TRBJ2-7 provide the parts outside the CDR3, is DAGVTQSPTHLIKTRGQQVTLRCSPKSGHDTVSWYQQALGQGPQFIFQYYEEEERQRGNFPDRFSGHQFPNYSSELNVNALLLGDSALYLCASSYGTGMKDFGPGTRLTVT.

V gene TRBV5-1 combines with J gene TRBJ1-1; 11 bases line up with TRBD1. The CDR3 runs to 15 residues. J was trimmed by 6 bases and V by 1 base; bases with no gene match: 5. Germline CDR1 SGHRS, CDR2 YFSETQ. For the CDR3, the DNA is TGCGCCAGCAGCTTGAACCCGGGACAGGGGGCTGAAGCTTTCTTT. It specifies CASSLNPGQGAEAFF. Full variable domain (missing parts from reference TRBV5-1 and TRBJ1-1): KAGVTQTPRYLIKTRGQQVTLSCSPISGHRSVSWYQQTPGQGLQFLFEYFSETQRNKGNFPGRFSGRQFSNSRSEMNVSTLELGDSALYLCASSLNPGQGAEAFFGQGTRLTVV.

This chain connects TRBV28 to TRBJ2-7; 9 nucleotides line up with TRBD1. V dropped 8 bases and J dropped 7; count of bases not matched to a gene: 15. CDR3 size: 15 residues. Germline CDR1 MDHEN, CDR2 SYDVKM. The DNA of the CDR3 is TGTGCCAGCTCCCAAACCGGGACAGGGCTGGATGAGCAGTACTTC. Its translation: CASSQTGTGLDEQYF.